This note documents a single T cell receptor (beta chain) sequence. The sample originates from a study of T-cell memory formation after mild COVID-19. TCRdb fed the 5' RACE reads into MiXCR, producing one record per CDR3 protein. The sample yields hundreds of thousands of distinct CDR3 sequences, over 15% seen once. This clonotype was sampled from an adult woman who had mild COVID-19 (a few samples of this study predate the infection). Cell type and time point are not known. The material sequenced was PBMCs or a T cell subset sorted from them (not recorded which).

In DNA form, the CDR3 reads TGTGCCAGCAGCCGATGGACAGGGCTAACCACCGGGGAGCTGTTTTTT. As protein: CASSRWTGLTTGELFF. The chain employs TRBV5-6 and TRBJ2-2; 8 bases map to TRBD1. V was clipped by 4 bases and J by 4 bases; unmatched bases: 9. Germline V gives CDR1 SGHDT, CDR2 YYEEEE. This CDR3 spans 16 amino acids.